These T cell receptor beta chains were read from a single sample in a study of T cell responses to AZD1222 COVID-19 vaccine. Clones were sequenced by immunoSEQ multiplex PCR, and TCRdb holds only the in-frame ones, with some missing. The sample lists 95,000 to 150,000 clones, approximately 88% occurring once. Sequencing was performed on peripheral blood, taken on day 0 of AZD1222 vaccination. These receptors all come from an adult in good health. Each CDR3 is given with its conserved first and last residue. The D gene is left open where the match is weak. Size values are once, few and many counts, or a class for expanded clones, and some rows have none.

v_gene	abundance	d_gene	j_gene	CDR3aa	CDR3nt
TRBV5-4	few	TRBD1	TRBJ2-2	CASRTRDRSRNTGELFF	TGTGCCAGCAGAACCCGGGACAGGAGTAGGAACACCGGGGAGCTGTTTTTT
TRBV10-3	once	-	TRBJ2-3	CAISESRSTTDTQYF	TGTGCCATCAGTGAGTCGCGTAGTACCACAGATACGCAGTATTTT
TRBV2	-	-	TRBJ1-4	CASSEQGTTNEKLFF	TGTGCCAGCAGTGAACAGGGAACAACTAATGAAAAACTGTTTTTT
TRBV4-3	-	-	TRBJ2-3	CASSQEAGAKLDTQYF	TGCGCCAGCAGCCAAGAGGCGGGGGCGAAGTTAGATACGCAGTATTTT
TRBV13	-	TRBD1	TRBJ1-1	CASRYGQVVEGAFF	TGTGCCAGCAGATATGGACAGGTGGTCGAGGGAGCTTTCTTT
TRBV10-3	-	-	TRBJ1-1	CAITGASGAEAFF	TGTGCCATCACGGGGGCTTCAGGGGCTGAAGCTTTCTTT
TRBV19	few	-	TRBJ1-2	CASSPSLGGTGGYTF	TGTGCCAGTAGCCCCTCGCTTGGGGGGACTGGAGGCTACACCTTC
TRBV7-9	-	-	TRBJ2-1	CASSLVGSVSYNEQFF	TGTGCCAGCAGCTTAGTCGGGTCTGTCTCCTACAATGAGCAGTTCTTC
TRBV19	-	-	TRBJ1-1	CASRVGFMNTEAFF	TGTGCCAGTAGAGTGGGGTTCATGAACACTGAAGCTTTCTTT
TRBV6-5	-	-	TRBJ1-1	CASRRGHTEAFF	TGTGCCAGCCGAAGGGGTCACACTGAAGCTTTCTTT
TRBV7-9	-	-	TRBJ1-1	CASSLAHRAEAFF	TGTGCCAGCAGCTTAGCACATAGGGCTGAAGCTTTCTTT
TRBV13	once	-	TRBJ1-1	CASSFPTLGTEAFF	TGTGCCAGCAGCTTTCCGACTTTGGGCACTGAAGCTTTCTTT
TRBV6-2/TRBV6-3	-	-	TRBJ1-1	CASSYLGGGHEAFF	TGTGCCAGCAGTTACCTCGGGGGGGGGCATGAAGCTTTCTTT
TRBV5-1	-	-	TRBJ1-6	CASSSALGNSSPLHF	TGCGCCAGCAGCAGCGCACTCGGGAACAGTTCACCCCTCCACTTT
TRBV5-5	-	-	TRBJ2-3	CASSLDISTDTQYF	TGTGCCAGCAGCTTGGACATTTCCACAGATACGCAGTATTTT
TRBV6-2/TRBV6-3	-	-	TRBJ1-5	CASSYSPRSRGGVGNQPQHF	TGTGCCAGCAGTTACTCCCCGCGGAGCAGGGGAGGCGTGGGCAATCAGCCCCAGCATTTT
TRBV21-1	few	-	TRBJ1-5	CASSRRMGAKPQHF	TGTGCCAGCAGCCGTCGGATGGGGGCAAAGCCCCAGCATTTT
TRBV10-3	-	-	TRBJ2-1	CAISGGAGLNEQFF	TGTGCCATCAGTGGCGGTGCGGGGTTAAATGAGCAGTTCTTC
TRBV18	-	-	TRBJ1-4	CASSPLQGEEKLFF	TGTGCCAGCTCACCACTCCAGGGTGAGGAAAAACTGTTTTTT
TRBV5-1	-	-	TRBJ2-2	CASSLGVNTGELFF	TGCGCCAGCAGCTTGGGAGTGAACACCGGGGAGCTGTTTTTT
TRBV19	-	-	TRBJ1-1	CASSPRMSTNTEAFF	TGTGCCAGTAGTCCACGCATGTCAACGAACACTGAAGCTTTCTTT
TRBV10-3	-	-	TRBJ1-1	CAIRLNGKAEAFF	TGTGCCATCAGACTAAACGGGAAAGCTGAAGCTTTCTTT
TRBV11-1	-	-	TRBJ1-1	CASSLGDIEAFF	TGTGCCAGCAGCTTAGGAGACATTGAAGCTTTCTTT
TRBV3-1/TRBV3-2	-	TRBD2	TRBJ2-5	CASSQDRASGGAGETQYF	TGTGCCAGCAGCCAAGATAGGGCTAGCGGGGGGGCTGGGGAGACCCAGTACTTC
TRBV19	-	-	TRBJ1-5	CASSPPAYSNQPQHF	TGTGCCAGTAGCCCCCCAGCTTATAGCAATCAGCCCCAGCATTTT
TRBV19	-	-	TRBJ2-2	CASSGGRDPNTGELFF	TGTGCCAGTAGTGGGGGGCGAGACCCGAACACCGGGGAGCTGTTTTTT
TRBV10-3	-	-	TRBJ1-1	CAISAGTQDTEAFF	TGTGCCATCAGTGCCGGGACGCAAGACACTGAAGCTTTCTTT
TRBV14	-	TRBD2	TRBJ2-1	CASSPNPGLAHYNEQFF	TGTGCCAGCAGCCCAAATCCGGGACTAGCTCACTACAATGAGCAGTTCTTC
TRBV28	-	-	TRBJ1-4	CASTTSRKSLYGARNPEHEKLFF	TGTGCCAGCACCACATCTAGGAAGAGTTTGTACGGGGCGAGGAACCCGGAACATGAAAAACTGTTTTTT
TRBV4-1	-	TRBD1	TRBJ2-7	CASSLDGRDRGIHEQYF	TGCGCCAGCAGCCTCGACGGCCGGGACAGGGGCATCCACGAGCAGTACTTC
TRBV28	-	TRBD1	TRBJ1-5	CASSLATGANQPQHF	TGTGCCAGCAGCCTCGCGACAGGGGCTAATCAGCCCCAGCATTTT
TRBV7-2	-	TRBD1	TRBJ2-3	CASSSGGRDTQYF	TGTGCCAGCAGCTCAGGGGGCAGAGATACGCAGTATTTT
TRBV6-4	-	-	TRBJ1-2	CASNEGAGLSGGYTF	TGTGCCAGCAACGAGGGAGCGGGGCTCTCTGGGGGCTACACCTTC
TRBV24-1	-	TRBD2	TRBJ2-1	CATSESGVRQFF	TGTGCCACCAGTGAGAGCGGGGTCAGGCAGTTCTTC
TRBV14	-	TRBD2	TRBJ2-3	CASSPFSGGAIDTQYF	TGTGCCAGCAGCCCGTTTAGCGGGGGGGCCATAGATACGCAGTATTTT
TRBV6-2/TRBV6-3	-	-	TRBJ1-1	CASSYFAEESFF	TGTGCCAGCAGTTACTTTGCAGAGGAGTCTTTCTTT
TRBV4-2	-	TRBD1	TRBJ1-3	CASSHGDRGESNTIYF	TGTGCCAGCAGCCACGGTGACAGGGGAGAGTCAAACACCATATATTTT
TRBV27	-	TRBD1	TRBJ1-6	CASKWDSSSYNSPLHF	TGTGCCAGCAAATGGGACAGCAGCTCCTATAATTCACCCCTCCACTTT
TRBV7-9	-	-	TRBJ2-3	CASSLGQSFTDTQYF	TGTGCCAGCAGCTTGGGGCAATCATTCACAGATACGCAGTATTTT
TRBV2	-	TRBD1	TRBJ1-1	CASSETTGGVSTEAFF	TGTGCCAGCAGTGAAACCACAGGGGGCGTAAGTACTGAAGCTTTCTTT
TRBV7-6	-	-	TRBJ1-4	CASRLPTPGESNEKLFF	TGTGCCAGCAGACTCCCTACGCCGGGGGAGTCTAATGAAAAACTGTTTTTT
TRBV19	-	-	TRBJ1-1	CASSMVGTEAFF	TGTGCCAGTAGTATGGTTGGCACTGAAGCTTTCTTT
TRBV19	-	TRBD2	TRBJ2-3	CASSRGATSGSTDTQYF	TGTGCCAGTAGTCGAGGGGCAACTAGCGGGAGTACAGATACGCAGTATTTT